The 24 T cell receptor beta chains below all came from one sample that was sequenced in a study of CD8+ T cells in alopecia areata. Described treatment: oral pan-JAK inhibitor, 5-10 mg twice daily. Obtained from alopecia areata patients were lesional scalp punch biopsies along with peripheral blood. RNA, once extracted, was reverse transcribed into cDNA for use as the sequencing template. TCRdb's copy holds only in-frame clones and misses some; the assay was immunoSEQ multiplex PCR. The data show about 6,900 clones, around 70% seen once. The sequences come from skin, collected at week 4, from a patient treated with tofacitinib. These receptor sequences come from a human donor with alopecia areata.

This clone has only a few counts. Other DNA variants within this sample encode the same CDR3. The CDR3 protein is CASSDQSSFTEAFF. In DNA form, the CDR3 reads TGTGCCAGCAGTGATCAGAGTTCCTTTACTGAAGCTTTCTTT. The chain combines TRBV2 with TRBJ1-1; unclear D gene. Trimming took off 3 bases at V and 5 bases at J, with 13 bases between the two ends. Germline values: CDR1 SNHLY, CDR2 FYNNEI. This CDR3 has 14 residues.

The chain employs TRBV2 and TRBJ2-3, with 7 nucleotides matching TRBD1. This CDR3 contains 16 residues. J gave up 3 bases and V 3 bases, and 9 bases lay outside the gene matches. Per germline, CDR1 SNHLY and CDR2 FYNNEI. CDR3 protein: CASSEIYGRGTDTQYF. CDR3 nucleotides: TGTGCCAGCAGTGAGATCTATGGCAGGGGGACAGATACGCAGTATTTT.

CDR3 nucleotides: TGTGCTAGTGGTTTGGGATACAGGGGGCAGGCCAAAAACATTCAGTACTTC. Encoded protein: CASGLGYRGQAKNIQYF. The V call is TRBV12-5, the J call TRBJ2-4; 9 bases line up with TRBD1. The CDR3 is 17 residues long. Per germline, CDR1 LGHNT and CDR2 FRNRAP. After removal of 1 base from V and 1 base from J, the junction contained 5 bases not matched to a gene. Drawing the rest from reference TRBV12-5 and TRBJ2-4, the complete variable domain is DARVTQTPRHKVTEMGQEVTMRCQPILGHNTVFWYRQTMMQGLELLAYFRNRAPLDDSGMPKDRFSAEMPDATLATLKIQPSEPRDSAVYFCASGLGYRGQAKNIQYFGAGTRLSVL.

This clone occurred a few times. The chain couples TRBV18 to TRBJ1-1; the match to TRBD1 covers 9 bases. The germline V gene has CDR1 KGHSH and CDR2 LQKENI. The ends lost 1 base at V and 1 base at J; junction bases unmatched: 7. The CDR3 is 17 amino acids. The DNA for the CDR3 is TGTGCCAGCTCACCACGTCGACAGGGGGGACAGAACACTGAAGCTTTCTTT. Amino acid sequence: CASSPRRQGGQNTEAFF.

This clone has more than one count but fewer than ten. V gene TRBV6-5 combines with J gene TRBJ2-3, with 9 nucleotides matching TRBD2. The CDR3 consists of 15 residues. V dropped 7 bases and J dropped 5; count of bases not matched to a gene: 10. Germline V CDR1 and CDR2: MNHEY, SVGAGI. CDR3 in amino acids: CASTLSGGHGDTQYF. The CDR3 bases are TGTGCCAGCACCTTAAGCGGGGGGCATGGAGATACGCAGTATTTT.

Of note for this clone: One end of the junction does not line up with germline, which may come from a read error. V usage is TRBV5-1 and J usage is TRBJ2-1; 7 bases are a match to TRBD2. CDR3 length: 15 residues. Germline lookup yields CDR1 SGHRS and CDR2 YFSETQ. DNA for the CDR3: TGCGCCAGCAGCAGGACCGGGACTACCTACGATGAGCAGTTCTTC. Its translation is CASSRTGTTYDEQFF.

V is TRBV6-5 and J is TRBJ1-6, with D unclear. Germline V gene sequence: CDR1 MNHEY, CDR2 SVGAGI. This CDR3 has 16 amino acids. The germline V and J ends were trimmed by 2 bases and 9 bases, with 17 bases remaining between them. The CDR3 sequence: CASSYRRTVRGSPLHF. The CDR3 DNA reads as TGTGCCAGCAGTTACCGACGGACGGTGCGGGGTTCACCCCTCCACTTT.

This clone was seen a single time. The chain links TRBV4-1 to TRBJ2-5; D possibly corresponds to TRBD2 (6 bases). The CDR3 has 20 amino acids. Germline lookup yields CDR1 MGHRA and CDR2 YSYEKL. The V gene lost 4 bases and the J gene lost 2 bases, with 29 bases spanning the gap. CDR3 residues: CASSPLGLRGRDPIQETQYF. DNA of the CDR3: TGCGCCAGCAGCCCGCTGGGCCTGCGGGGACGGGACCCCATACAAGAGACCCAGTACTTC.

This chain uses TRBV4-3 with TRBJ2-6; D unclear. V lost 3 bases and J 0 bases, leaving 9 bases between the germline ends. The CDR3 runs 16 residues. CDR1 is LGHNA and CDR2 is YSLEER in the germline V gene. CDR3 in amino acids: CASSQDLSSGANVLTF. The CDR3 coding sequence is TGCGCCAGCAGCCAGGACCTTAGCTCTGGGGCCAACGTCCTGACTTTC.

This chain connects TRBV27 to TRBJ2-1; the match to TRBD2 covers 13 bases. This CDR3 is 19 amino acids long. Germline CDR1 reads MNHEY; CDR2 reads SMNVEV (reference sequence). V gave up 2 bases and J gave up 6 bases; unmatched junction bases: 13. CDR3 sequence: CASSLLTSGRANSVNEQFF. The CDR3 region has the DNA TGTGCCAGCAGTTTACTAACTAGCGGGAGGGCCAATAGTGTCAATGAGCAGTTCTTC.

The chain links TRBV5-1 to TRBJ1-2; weak D call: TRBD1 (6 bases). V lost 7 bases and J lost 4, with 14 bases in between. Germline assignment: CDR1 SGHRS and CDR2 YFSETQ. The CDR3 length is 13 residues. In DNA, the CDR3 is TGCGCCAGCGGCATTGGGGGGCCCTATGGCTACACCTTC. It codes for CASGIGGPYGYTF. The whole variable domain, filled in from reference TRBV5-1 and TRBJ1-2, reads KAGVTQTPRYLIKTRGQQVTLSCSPISGHRSVSWYQQTPGQGLQFLFEYFSETQRNKGNFPGRFSGRQFSNSRSEMNVSTLELGDSALYLCASGIGGPYGYTFGSGTRLTVV.

The chain joins TRBV6-6 to TRBJ2-5; D uncertain. Trimming pared 2 bases from V and 2 bases from J, leaving 12 bases between. The CDR3 is 15 amino acids. Germline assignment: CDR1 MNHNY and CDR2 SVGAGI (reference sequence). The DNA for the CDR3 is TGTGCCAGCAGTTACCCGGGTGGCAGACAAGAGACCCAGTACTTC. Its protein product is CASSYPGGRQETQYF.

This clone was counted only a few times. The chain couples TRBV6-5 to TRBJ1-2, with a tentative D call TRBD1 (6 bases). V was shortened by 6 bases and J by 7 bases, with 18 bases between the two germline ends. This CDR3 has 14 residues. Germline loops: CDR1 MNHEY, CDR2 SVGAGI. In nucleotides, the CDR3 is TGTGCCAGCAGCTTCCTACCTCAGGGGTTTGGCTACACCTTC. Protein: CASSFLPQGFGYTF.

The chain has TRBV19 and TRBJ2-7, with unresolved D. The CDR3 is 13 amino acids. The V and J ends lost 9 bases and 1 base respectively, with 13 bases between them. Germline CDR1 and CDR2: LNHDA and SQIVND (reference sequence). The CDR3 sequence is CASQSEQSYEQYF. The CDR3, as DNA: TGTGCCAGCCAGTCGGAGCAGTCCTACGAGCAGTACTTC.

This chain joins TRBV6-1 and TRBJ1-5; D not certain. This CDR3 contains 12 residues. V lost 6 bases, J lost 4 bases, and 7 bases lay in between. From germline, CDR1 is MNHNS and CDR2 SASEGT. The CDR3 region is CASRYPNQPQHF. The CDR3 DNA is TGTGCCAGCAGGTACCCGAATCAGCCCCAGCATTTT.

The chain combines TRBV6-6 with TRBJ1-1; D possibly corresponds to TRBD1 (5 bases). The CDR3 runs 14 residues. Trimming removed 4 bases from V and 3 bases from J, with 12 bases in between. CDR1 and CDR2 from the germline V gene are MNHNY and SVGAGI (reference sequence). The CDR3 reads CASSSQGWDTEAFF. The CDR3, as DNA: TGTGCCAGCAGTTCCCAGGGATGGGACACTGAAGCTTTCTTT.

The chain combines TRBV14 with TRBJ2-2; 8 nucleotides align to TRBD1. Germline CDR1 reads SGHDN; CDR2 reads FVKESK. This CDR3 region has 15 residues. The junction had 7 bases not matched to a gene; V was cut back by 5 bases and J by 5 bases. CDR3 nucleotides: TGTGCCAGCAGCGCGCGGACAGGGAGGACCGGGGAGCTGTTTTTT. Its translation is CASSARTGRTGELFF.

V gene TRBV5-4 combines with J gene TRBJ1-1, with D hard to call. The CDR3 consists of 13 residues. CDR1 and CDR2 from the germline V gene are SGHNT and YYREEE (reference sequence). The V and J ends lost 3 bases and 5 bases respectively, with 11 bases between them. Written as DNA, the CDR3 is TGTGCCAGCAGCTACGGAAGCGAGACTGAAGCTTTCTTT. This gives the protein CASSYGSETEAFF.

V usage is TRBV4-2 and J usage is TRBJ1-2; perhaps TRBD1 as D (5 bases). The CDR3 extends over 17 amino acids. CDR1 and CDR2 from the germline V gene are LGHNA and YNFKEQ. With 1 base removed from V and 5 bases from J, the gap between germline ends came to 20 bases. Here the CDR3 reads CASSQGSGGKISYGYTF. The CDR3 DNA reads as TGTGCCAGCAGCCAAGGATCGGGGGGTAAAATCTCATATGGCTACACCTTC.

This chain uses TRBV14 with TRBJ2-1; D is possibly TRBD2 (6 bases). Germline V gene lookup returns CDR1 SGHDN and CDR2 FVKESK. The V end lost 0 bases, the J end lost 7 bases, and 19 bases lay between the germline ends. The CDR3 sequence is 17 residues long. The CDR3 is CASSQDLSRAGGNEQFF. The CDR3 nucleotides read TGTGCCAGCAGCCAAGATTTATCTAGAGCGGGCGGTAATGAGCAGTTCTTC.

V gene TRBV5-1 combines with J gene TRBJ2-1, with TRBD2 matching 15 bases. The germline CDR1 and CDR2 sequences are SGHRS and YFSETQ. This CDR3 has 18 amino acids. V shed 4 bases, J shed 2 bases, and the junction held 7 bases outside the gene matches. CDR3 in DNA: TGCGCCAGCAGCCCGGGACTAGCGGGAGGCCGTGCCTACAATGAGCAGTTCTTC. Its translation: CASSPGLAGGRAYNEQFF.

The rearrangement links TRBV6-6 to TRBJ1-1; 7 bases are a match to TRBD1. The ends lost 6 bases at V and 3 bases at J; junction bases unmatched: 4. The germline V gene encodes CDR1 MNHNY and CDR2 SVGAGI (reference sequence). This CDR3 region has 13 residues. The CDR3 DNA follows: TGTGCCAGCAGCTATACAGGGGACACTGAAGCTTTCTTT. This sequence encodes CASSYTGDTEAFF.

The chain links TRBV19 to TRBJ1-3, with D possibly TRBD1 on 5 matching bases. Germline CDR1 and CDR2: LNHDA and SQIVND (reference sequence). The CDR3 has 15 residues. V lost 2 bases to trimming and J lost 2 bases, with 10 bases between them. Written as DNA, the CDR3 is TGTGCCAGTAGTATACCCGGGACTGCTGGAAACACCATATATTTT. Translating it yields CASSIPGTAGNTIYF.

The rearrangement uses TRBV29-1 and TRBJ2-7; 7 bases fit TRBD1. The length of the CDR3 is 14 residues. Trimming cost V 4 bases and J 3 bases; bases outside gene matches: 9. Germline CDR1 is SQVTM and CDR2 is ANQGSEA. The CDR3 sequence is CSVGGDSVFYEQYF. The CDR3 region has the DNA TGCAGCGTTGGTGGGGACAGTGTTTTCTACGAGCAGTACTTC.